Sequencing of this TCR beta chain was carried out in a study of T cells in Graves' hyperthyroidism and ophthalmopathy. Study in general: Peripheral blood was acquired at first diagnosis, ahead of any therapy whatsoever.

Amplified TCR beta CDR3 regions derived from RNA transcripts. TCR CDR3 underwent first-round RT-PCR with the HTBI primer set. MiXCR, run by TCRdb on the multiplex PCR reads, gives a single entry per CDR3 protein. This table holds 400,000 to 600,000 distinct CDR3 sequences, roughly 15% found once. V dropped 0 bases and J dropped 3; count of bases not matched to a gene: 17. Germline CDR1 reads LGHNA; CDR2 reads YSLEER. The CDR3 runs 20 residues. General study results and limits: Separating ophthalmopathy from stable hyperthyroidism was achieved by a 13 V-J model. For ophthalmopathy, model prediction preceded onset by a median approximately 6 months.

With respect to this clonotype: What it binds is not known.

Ophthalmopathy cases met thresholds of Clinical Activity Score at least 3, NOSPECS grade at least 4 and duration under 3 months. The sequenced material came from blood. V usage is TRBV4-3 and J usage is TRBJ1-2; 9 bases align to TRBD1. This sequence was found in a woman under 40 with Graves' ophthalmopathy. This CDR3 reads CASSQDEEVTGGRFDYGYTF. CDR3 in DNA: TGCGCCAGCAGCCAAGATGAGGAGGTGACAGGGGGTCGGTTCGACTATGGCTACACCTTC.